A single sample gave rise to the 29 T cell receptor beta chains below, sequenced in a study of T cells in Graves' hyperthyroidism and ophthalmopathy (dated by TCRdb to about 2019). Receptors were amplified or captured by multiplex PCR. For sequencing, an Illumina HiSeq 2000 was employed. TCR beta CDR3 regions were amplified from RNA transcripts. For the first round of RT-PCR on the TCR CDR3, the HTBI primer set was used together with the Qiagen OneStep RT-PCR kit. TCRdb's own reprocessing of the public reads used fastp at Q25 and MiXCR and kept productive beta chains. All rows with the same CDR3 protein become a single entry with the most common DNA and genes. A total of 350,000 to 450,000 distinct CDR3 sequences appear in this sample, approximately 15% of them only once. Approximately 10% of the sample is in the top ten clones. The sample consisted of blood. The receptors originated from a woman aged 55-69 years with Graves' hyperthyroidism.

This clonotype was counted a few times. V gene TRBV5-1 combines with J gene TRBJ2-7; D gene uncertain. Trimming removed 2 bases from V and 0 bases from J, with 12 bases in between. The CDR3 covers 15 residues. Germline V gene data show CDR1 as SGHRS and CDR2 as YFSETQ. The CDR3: CASSFRLGSSYEQYF. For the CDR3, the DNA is TGCGCCAGCAGCTTTCGCCTGGGCAGCTCCTACGAGCAGTACTTC. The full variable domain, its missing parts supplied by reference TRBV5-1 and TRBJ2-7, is KAGVTQTPRYLIKTRGQQVTLSCSPISGHRSVSWYQQTPGQGLQFLFEYFSETQRNKGNFPGRFSGRQFSNSRSEMNVSTLELGDSALYLCASSFRLGSSYEQYFGPGTRLTVT.

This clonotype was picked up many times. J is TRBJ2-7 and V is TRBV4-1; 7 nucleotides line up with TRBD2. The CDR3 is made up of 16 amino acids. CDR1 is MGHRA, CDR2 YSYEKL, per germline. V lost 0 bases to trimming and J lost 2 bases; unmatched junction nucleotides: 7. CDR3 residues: CASSQERASGTYEQYF. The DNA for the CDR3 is TGCGCCAGCAGCCAAGAGAGGGCCAGCGGGACCTACGAGCAGTACTTC.

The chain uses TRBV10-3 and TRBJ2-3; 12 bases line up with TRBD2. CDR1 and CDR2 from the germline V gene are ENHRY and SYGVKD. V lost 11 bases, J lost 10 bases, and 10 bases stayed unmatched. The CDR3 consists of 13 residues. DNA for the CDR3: TGTGCCGTCCGACTAGCGGGAGAGGAGGCGCAGTATTTT. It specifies CAVRLAGEEAQYF.

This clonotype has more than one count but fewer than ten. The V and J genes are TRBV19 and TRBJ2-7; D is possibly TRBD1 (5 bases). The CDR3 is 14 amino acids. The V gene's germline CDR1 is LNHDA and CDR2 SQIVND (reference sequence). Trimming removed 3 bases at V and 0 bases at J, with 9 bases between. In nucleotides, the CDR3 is TGTGCCAGTAGTATTCAGGGAAGCTCCTACGAGCAGTACTTC. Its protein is CASSIQGSSYEQYF.

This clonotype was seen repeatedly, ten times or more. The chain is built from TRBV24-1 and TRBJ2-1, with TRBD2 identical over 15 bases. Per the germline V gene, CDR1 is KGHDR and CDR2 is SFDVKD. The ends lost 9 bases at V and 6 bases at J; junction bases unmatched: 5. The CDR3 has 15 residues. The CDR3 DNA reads TGTGCCACCGGGACTAGCGGGAGGACTAGCAATGAGCAGTTCTTC. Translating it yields CATGTSGRTSNEQFF.

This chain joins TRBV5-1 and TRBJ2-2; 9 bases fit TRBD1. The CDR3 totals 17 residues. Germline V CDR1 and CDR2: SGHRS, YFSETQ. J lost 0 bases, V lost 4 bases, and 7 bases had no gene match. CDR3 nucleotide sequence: TGCGCCAGCAGCAAGCCGGGACAGGGCGCGAACACCGGGGAGCTGTTTTTT. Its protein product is CASSKPGQGANTGELFF.

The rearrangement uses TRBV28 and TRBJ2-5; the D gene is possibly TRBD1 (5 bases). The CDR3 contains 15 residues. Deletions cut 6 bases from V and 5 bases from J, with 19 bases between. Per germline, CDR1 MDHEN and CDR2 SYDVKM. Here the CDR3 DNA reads TGTGCCAGCAGCCCGGACACTTCCTCAGGCGAGACCCAGTACTTC. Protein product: CASSPDTSSGETQYF.

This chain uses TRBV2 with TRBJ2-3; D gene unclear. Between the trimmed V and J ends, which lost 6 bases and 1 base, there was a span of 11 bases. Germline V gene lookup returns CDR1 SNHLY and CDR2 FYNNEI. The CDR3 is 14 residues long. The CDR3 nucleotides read TGTGCCAGCAGCACCGGCCGCGGCACAGATACGCAGTATTTT. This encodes CASSTGRGTDTQYF.

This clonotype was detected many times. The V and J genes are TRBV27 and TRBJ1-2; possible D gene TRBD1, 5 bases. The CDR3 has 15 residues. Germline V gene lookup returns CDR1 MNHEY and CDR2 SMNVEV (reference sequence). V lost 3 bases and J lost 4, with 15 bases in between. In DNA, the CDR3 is TGTGCCAGCAGTTTGACTGGGACGGCCTCCTATGGCTACACCTTC. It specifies CASSLTGTASYGYTF.

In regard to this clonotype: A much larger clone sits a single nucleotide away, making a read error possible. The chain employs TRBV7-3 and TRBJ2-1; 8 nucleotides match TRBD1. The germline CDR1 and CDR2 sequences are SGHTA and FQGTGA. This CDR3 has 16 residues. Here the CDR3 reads CASSPRQGSSYNGQFF. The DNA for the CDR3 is TGTGCCAGCAGCCCCAGACAGGGGAGCTCCTACAATGGGCAGTTCTTC.

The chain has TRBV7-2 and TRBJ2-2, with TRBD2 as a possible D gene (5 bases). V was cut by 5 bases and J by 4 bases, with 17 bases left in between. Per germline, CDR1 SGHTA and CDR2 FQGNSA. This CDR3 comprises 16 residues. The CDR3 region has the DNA TGTGCCAGCAGCCCAACACCGGGATCTTTCACCGGGGAGCTGTTTTTT. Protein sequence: CASSPTPGSFTGELFF. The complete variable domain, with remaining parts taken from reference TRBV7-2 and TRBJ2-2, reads GAGVSQSPSNKVTEKGKDVELRCDPISGHTALYWYRQSLGQGLEFLIYFQGNSAPDKSGLPSDRFSAERTGGSVSTLTIQRTQQEDSAVYLCASSPTPGSFTGELFFGEGSRLTVL.

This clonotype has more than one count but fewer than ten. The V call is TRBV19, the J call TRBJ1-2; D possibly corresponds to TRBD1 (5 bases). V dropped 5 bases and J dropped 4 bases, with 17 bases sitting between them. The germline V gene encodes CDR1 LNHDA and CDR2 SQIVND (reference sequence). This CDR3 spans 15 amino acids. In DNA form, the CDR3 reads TGTGCCAGTAGTCTCCGGGCCCGGGACGGCTATGGCTACACCTTC. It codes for CASSLRARDGYGYTF.

This chain's CDR3 is CASSPSQRVPTEKLFF. DNA of the CDR3: TGTGCCAGCTCACCCAGCCAGCGTGTCCCTACTGAAAAACTGTTTTTT. The genes are TRBV18 and TRBJ1-4; D uncertain. From germline, CDR1 is KGHSH and CDR2 LQKENI. This CDR3 region has 16 residues. Trimming removed 3 bases at V and 7 bases at J, with 18 bases between. Variable domain in full (rest from reference TRBV18 and TRBJ1-4): NAGVMQNPRHLVRRRGQEARLRCSPMKGHSHVYWYRQLPEEGLKFMVYLQKENIIDESGMPKERFSAEFPKEGPSILRIQQVVRGDSAAYFCASSPSQRVPTEKLFFGSGTQLSVL.

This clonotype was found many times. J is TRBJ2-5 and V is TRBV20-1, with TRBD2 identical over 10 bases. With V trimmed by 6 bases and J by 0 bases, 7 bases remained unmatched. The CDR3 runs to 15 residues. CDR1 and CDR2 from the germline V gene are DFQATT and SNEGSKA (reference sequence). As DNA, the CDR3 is TGCAGTGCCCCCGAAGCGGGAGGGTACCAAGAGACCCAGTACTTC. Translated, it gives CSAPEAGGYQETQYF.

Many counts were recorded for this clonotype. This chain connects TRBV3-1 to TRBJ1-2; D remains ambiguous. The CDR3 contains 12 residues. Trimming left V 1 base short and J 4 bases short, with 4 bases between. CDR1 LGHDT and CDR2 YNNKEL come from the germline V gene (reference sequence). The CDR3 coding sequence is TGTGCCAGCAGCCAAGGGGGCTATGGCTACACCTTC. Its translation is CASSQGGYGYTF.

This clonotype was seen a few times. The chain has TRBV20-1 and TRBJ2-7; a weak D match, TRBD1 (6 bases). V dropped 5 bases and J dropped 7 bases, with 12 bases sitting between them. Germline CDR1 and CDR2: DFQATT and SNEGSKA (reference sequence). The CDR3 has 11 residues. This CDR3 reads CSAGDTREQYF. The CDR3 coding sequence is TGCAGTGCTGGGGACACCAGGGAGCAGTACTTC.

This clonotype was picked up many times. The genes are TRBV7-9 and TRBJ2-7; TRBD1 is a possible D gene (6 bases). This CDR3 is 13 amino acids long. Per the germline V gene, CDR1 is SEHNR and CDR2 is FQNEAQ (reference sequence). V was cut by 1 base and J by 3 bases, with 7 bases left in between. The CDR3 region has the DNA TGTGCCAGCAGCTTAGGACAGGACTACGAGCAGTACTTC. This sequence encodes CASSLGQDYEQYF. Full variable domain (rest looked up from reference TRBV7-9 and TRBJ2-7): DTGVSQNPRHKITKRGQNVTFRCDPISEHNRLYWYRQTLGQGPEFLTYFQNEAQLEKSRLLSDRFSAERPKGSFSTLEIQRTEQGDSAMYLCASSLGQDYEQYFGPGTRLTVT.

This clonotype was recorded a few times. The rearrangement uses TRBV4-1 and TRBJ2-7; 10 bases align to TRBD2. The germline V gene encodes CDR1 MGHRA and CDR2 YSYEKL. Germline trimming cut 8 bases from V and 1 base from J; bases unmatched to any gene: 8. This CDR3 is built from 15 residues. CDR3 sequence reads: CASSDLAGGSYEQYF. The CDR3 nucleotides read TGCGCCAGCTCCGATTTAGCGGGAGGTTCCTACGAGCAGTACTTC.

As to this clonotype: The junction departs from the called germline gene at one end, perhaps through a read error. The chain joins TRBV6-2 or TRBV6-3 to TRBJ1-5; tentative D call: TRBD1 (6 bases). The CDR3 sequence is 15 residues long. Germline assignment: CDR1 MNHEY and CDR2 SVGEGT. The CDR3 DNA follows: TGTGCCAGCAGGGCGGTGGGACACCCCAATCAGCCCCGGCATTTT. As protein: CASRAVGHPNQPRHF.

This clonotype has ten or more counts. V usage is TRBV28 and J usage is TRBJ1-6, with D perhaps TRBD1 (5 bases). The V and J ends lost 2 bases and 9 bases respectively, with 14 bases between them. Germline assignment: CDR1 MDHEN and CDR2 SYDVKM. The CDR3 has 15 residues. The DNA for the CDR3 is TGTGCCAGCAGTTTAGGGTCACCGGGGCGTTCACCCCTCCACTTT. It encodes CASSLGSPGRSPLHF.

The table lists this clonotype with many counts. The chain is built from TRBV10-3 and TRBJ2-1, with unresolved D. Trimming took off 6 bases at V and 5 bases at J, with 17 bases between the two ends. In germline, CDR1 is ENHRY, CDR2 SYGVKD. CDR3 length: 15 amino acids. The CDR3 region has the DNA TGTGCCATCAGAGGGTGGCAGGCGATGGACAATGAGCAGTTCTTC. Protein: CAIRGWQAMDNEQFF.

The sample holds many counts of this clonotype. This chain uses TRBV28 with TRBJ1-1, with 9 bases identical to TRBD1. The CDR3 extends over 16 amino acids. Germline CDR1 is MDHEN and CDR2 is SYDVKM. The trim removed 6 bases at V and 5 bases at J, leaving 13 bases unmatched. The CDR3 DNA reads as TGTGCCAGCAGCGAACCGAACAGGGGGCGGAGGACTGAAGCTTTCTTT. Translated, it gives CASSEPNRGRRTEAFF.

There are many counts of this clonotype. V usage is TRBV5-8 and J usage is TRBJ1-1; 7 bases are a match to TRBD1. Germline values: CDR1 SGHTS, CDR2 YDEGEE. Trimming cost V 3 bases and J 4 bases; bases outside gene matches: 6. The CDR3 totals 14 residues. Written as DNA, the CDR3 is TGTGCCAGCAGCTGGGACAGTCTGGGCACTGAAGCTTTCTTT. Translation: CASSWDSLGTEAFF. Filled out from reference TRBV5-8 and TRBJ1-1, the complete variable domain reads EAGVTQSPTHLIKTRGQQATLRCSPISGHTSVYWYQQALGLGLQFLLWYDEGEERNRGNFPPRFSGRQFPNYSSELNVNALELEDSALYLCASSWDSLGTEAFFGQGTRLTVV.

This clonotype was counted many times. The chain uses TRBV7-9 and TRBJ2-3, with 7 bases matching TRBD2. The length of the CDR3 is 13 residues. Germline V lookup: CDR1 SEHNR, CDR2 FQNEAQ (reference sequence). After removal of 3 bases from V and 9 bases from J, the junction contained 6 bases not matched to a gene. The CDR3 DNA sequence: TGTGCCAGCAGCTTGCCCCTAGCGGAGACGCAGTATTTT. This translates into CASSLPLAETQYF.

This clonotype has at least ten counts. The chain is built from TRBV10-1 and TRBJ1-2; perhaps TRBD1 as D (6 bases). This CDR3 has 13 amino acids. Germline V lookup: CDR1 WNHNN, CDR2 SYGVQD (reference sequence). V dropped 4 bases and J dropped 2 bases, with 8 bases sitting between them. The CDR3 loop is CASSGQANYGYTF. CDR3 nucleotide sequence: TGCGCCAGCAGTGGACAGGCGAACTATGGCTACACCTTC.

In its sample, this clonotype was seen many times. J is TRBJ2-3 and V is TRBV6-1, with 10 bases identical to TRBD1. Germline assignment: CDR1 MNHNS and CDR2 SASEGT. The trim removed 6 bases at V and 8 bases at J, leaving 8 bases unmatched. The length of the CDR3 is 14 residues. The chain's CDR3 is CASRSGTGALTQYF. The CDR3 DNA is TGTGCCAGCAGATCCGGGACAGGGGCCCTTACGCAGTATTTT.

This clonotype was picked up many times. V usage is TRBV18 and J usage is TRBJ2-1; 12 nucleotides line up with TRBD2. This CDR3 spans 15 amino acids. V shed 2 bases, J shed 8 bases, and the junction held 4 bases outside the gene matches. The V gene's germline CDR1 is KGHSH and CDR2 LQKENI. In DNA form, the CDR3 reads TGTGCCAGCTCACCAGGACTAGCGGGAAAGGATGAGCAGTTCTTC. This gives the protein CASSPGLAGKDEQFF.

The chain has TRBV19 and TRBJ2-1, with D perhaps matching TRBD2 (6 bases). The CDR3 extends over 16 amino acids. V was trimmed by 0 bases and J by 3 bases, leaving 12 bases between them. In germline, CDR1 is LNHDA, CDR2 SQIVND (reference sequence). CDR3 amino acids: CASSIDHPTSYNEQFF. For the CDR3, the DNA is TGTGCCAGTAGTATAGATCACCCGACTAGCTACAATGAGCAGTTCTTC.

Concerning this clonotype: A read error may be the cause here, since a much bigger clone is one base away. The CDR3 is CASRPTRSYGCTF. In DNA form, the CDR3 reads TGTGCCAGCAGGCCAACAAGATCCTATGGCTGCACCTTC. The rearrangement uses TRBV12-3 or TRBV12-4 and TRBJ1-2; the D is unclear. This CDR3 region has 13 residues.